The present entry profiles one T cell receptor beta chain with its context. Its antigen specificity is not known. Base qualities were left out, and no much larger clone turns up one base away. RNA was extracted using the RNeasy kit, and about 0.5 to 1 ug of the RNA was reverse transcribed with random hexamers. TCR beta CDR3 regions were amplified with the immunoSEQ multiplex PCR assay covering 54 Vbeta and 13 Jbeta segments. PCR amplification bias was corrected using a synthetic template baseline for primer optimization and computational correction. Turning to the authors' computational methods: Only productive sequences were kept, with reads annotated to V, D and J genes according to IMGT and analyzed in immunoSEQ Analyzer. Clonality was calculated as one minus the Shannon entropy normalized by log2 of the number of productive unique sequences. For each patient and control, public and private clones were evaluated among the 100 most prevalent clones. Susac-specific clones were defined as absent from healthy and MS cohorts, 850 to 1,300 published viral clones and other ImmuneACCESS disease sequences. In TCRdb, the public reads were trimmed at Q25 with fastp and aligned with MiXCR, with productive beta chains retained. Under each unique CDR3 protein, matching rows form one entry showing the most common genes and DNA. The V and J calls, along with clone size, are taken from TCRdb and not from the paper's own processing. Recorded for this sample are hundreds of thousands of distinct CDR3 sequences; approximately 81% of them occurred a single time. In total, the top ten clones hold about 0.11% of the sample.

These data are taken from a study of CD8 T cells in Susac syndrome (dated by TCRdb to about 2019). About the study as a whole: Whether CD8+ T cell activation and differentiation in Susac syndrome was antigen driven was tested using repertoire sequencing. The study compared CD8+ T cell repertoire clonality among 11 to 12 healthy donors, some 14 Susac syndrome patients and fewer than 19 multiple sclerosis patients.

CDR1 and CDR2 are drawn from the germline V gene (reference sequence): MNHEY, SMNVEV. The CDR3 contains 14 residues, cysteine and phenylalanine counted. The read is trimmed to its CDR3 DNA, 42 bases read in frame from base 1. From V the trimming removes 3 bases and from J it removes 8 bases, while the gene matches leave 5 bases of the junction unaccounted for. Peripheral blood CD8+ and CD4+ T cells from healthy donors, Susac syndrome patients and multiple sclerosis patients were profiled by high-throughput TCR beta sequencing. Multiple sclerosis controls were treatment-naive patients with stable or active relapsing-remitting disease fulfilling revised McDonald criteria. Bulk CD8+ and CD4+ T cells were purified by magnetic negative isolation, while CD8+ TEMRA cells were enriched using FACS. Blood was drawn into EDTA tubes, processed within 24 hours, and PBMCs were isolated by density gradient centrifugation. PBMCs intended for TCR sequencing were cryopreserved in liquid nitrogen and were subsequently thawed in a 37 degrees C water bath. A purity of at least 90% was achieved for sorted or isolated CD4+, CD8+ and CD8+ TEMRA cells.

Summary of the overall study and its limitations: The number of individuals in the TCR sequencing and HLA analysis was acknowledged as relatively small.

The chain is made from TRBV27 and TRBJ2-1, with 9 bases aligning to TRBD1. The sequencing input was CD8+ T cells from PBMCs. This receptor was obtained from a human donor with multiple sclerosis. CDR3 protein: CASSLSTGGDEQFF. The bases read TGTGCCAGCAGTTTGTCAACAGGGGGCGATGAGCAGTTCTTC.